This TCR beta chain was found in a study of cytomegalovirus exposure and HLA in healthy donors (dated by TCRdb to 2016 to 2017). Regarding the complete study: According to a later analysis, the roughly 130 validation repertoires were produced on the same platform as the approximately 600 repertoires of the first cohort. A separate validation cohort of approximately 130 different subjects was used in addition to the roughly 720-subject first cohort. The study combined high-throughput TCR immunosequencing, statistical association of individual TCRs with disease status, and machine learning to predict cytomegalovirus infection status. The study was designed to test whether signatures of past pathogen exposure could be identified by cataloging public T cell receptors.

What the study reported, not specific to this receptor: In both the original and validation cohorts, the classifier was reported to diagnose cytomegalovirus status with high specificity and sensitivity. A few of the identified cytomegalovirus-associated TCR beta chains were confirmed in vitro to be specific for cytomegalovirus antigens. According to the authors, the approach could potentially be generalized to other disease states and immunological phenotypes. The study listed 164 TCR beta chains as associated with cytomegalovirus. In a later analysis, TCRs clustered in the first cohort were found to also tend to co-occur in the roughly 110 validation repertoires, with 94% of cluster scores above 0. A later analysis lacked HLA typing for the validation cohort, so it scored co-occurrence in that cohort across all 110 or so repertoires. Most TCR sequences were observed very rarely across donors, whereas some public TCRs were present in many individuals.

The germline V gene specifies SNHLY as CDR1 and FYNNEI as CDR2. From cysteine to phenylalanine, the CDR3 is 15 amino acids long. Of all the DNA, just the CDR3 is kept, 45 bases in frame from base 1. V is trimmed back by 6 bases and J by 4 bases, and the junction contains 4 bases that no gene match accounts for. The donors belonged to the validation cohort of approximately 130 subjects, which was separate from the roughly 670-subject first cohort. With respect to this clone: Which antigen it targets is not known. Per-base quality was not reported, and no clone a single base away is much larger than it.

The method was the immunoSEQ multiplex PCR assay. The study's processing was this. A statistical classification framework was developed to diagnose cytomegalovirus status using the catalog of TCR beta chain sequences. As stored in TCRdb, this immuneACCESS dataset retains in-frame rearrangements with V and J assigned. A fraction of the clones does not appear; measured against another copy, unresolved V genes explain less than half of the discrepancy, and the remainder lacks a known reason. The D gene and trimming were derived from the DNA, and the V and J assignments and clone size from that table. Within this sample are about 120,000 clones, with roughly 89% of them counted one time only. Less than 1.5% of the sample goes to the ten largest clones.

This TCR was recovered from a young woman in good health and CMV-seronegative. The V and J genes are TRBV2 and TRBJ2-5, with 14 bases aligning to TRBD2. The sample was PBMCs. CDR3 reads: CASRGTSGSRETQYF. DNA sequence: TGTGCCAGCAGAGGGACTAGCGGGAGTCGAGAGACCCAGTACTTC.